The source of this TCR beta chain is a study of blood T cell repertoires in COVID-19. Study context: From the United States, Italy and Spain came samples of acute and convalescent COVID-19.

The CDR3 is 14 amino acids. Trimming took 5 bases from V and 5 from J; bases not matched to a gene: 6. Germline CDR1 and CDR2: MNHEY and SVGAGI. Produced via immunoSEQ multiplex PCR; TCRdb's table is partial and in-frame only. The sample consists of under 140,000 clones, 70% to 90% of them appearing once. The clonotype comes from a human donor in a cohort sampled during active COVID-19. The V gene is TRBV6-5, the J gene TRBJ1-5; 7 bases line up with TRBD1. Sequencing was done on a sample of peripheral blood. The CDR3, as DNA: TGTGCCAGCAGTACGGACAGGAGTTATCAGCCCCAGCATTTT. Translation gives CASSTDRSYQPQHF.